This TCR beta chain came from a study of blood T cells in healthy people across ages. A J-beta primer mix and a sample-barcoded 5' primer were used in a second PCR of about 7 to 11 cycles. TCRdb re-analysed the 5' RACE reads in MiXCR, keeping a single row per CDR3 protein. The sample lists 1,100,000 or so distinct CDR3 sequences, under 45% occurring once. Each individual donor underwent a draw of ten milliliters of peripheral blood. The clonotype comes from a woman aged 55-70 years in good health. Sequenced sample: blood.

CDR3 DNA: TGTGCCAGCAGCTTAGACAGGAGAACTTTGAACACTGAAGCTTTCTTT. This sequence encodes CASSLDRRTLNTEAFF. V is TRBV7-9 and J is TRBJ1-1; D is perhaps TRBD1 (5 bases). From germline, CDR1 is SEHNR and CDR2 FQNEAQ (reference sequence). The CDR3 runs to 16 residues. V lost 1 base, J lost 0 bases, and 12 bases lay in between.